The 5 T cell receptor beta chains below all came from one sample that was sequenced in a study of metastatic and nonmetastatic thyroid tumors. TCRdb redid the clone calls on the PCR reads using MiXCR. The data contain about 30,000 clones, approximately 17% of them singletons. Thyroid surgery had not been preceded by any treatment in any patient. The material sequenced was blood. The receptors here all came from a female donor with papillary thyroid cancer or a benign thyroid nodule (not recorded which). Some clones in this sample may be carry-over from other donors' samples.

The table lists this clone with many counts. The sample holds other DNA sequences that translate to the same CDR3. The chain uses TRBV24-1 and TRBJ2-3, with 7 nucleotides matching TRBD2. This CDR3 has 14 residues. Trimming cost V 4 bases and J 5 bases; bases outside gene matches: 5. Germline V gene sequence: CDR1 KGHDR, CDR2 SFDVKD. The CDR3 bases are TGTGCCACCAGTGAAGTCGGGACTAAAGATACGCAGTATTTT. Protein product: CATSEVGTKDTQYF.

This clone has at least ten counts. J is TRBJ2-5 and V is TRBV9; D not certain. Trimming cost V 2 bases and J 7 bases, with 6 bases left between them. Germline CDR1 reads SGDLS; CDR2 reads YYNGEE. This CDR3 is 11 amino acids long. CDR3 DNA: TGTGCCAGCAGCGTTGGGCGGACCCAGTACTTC. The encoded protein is CASSVGRTQYF.

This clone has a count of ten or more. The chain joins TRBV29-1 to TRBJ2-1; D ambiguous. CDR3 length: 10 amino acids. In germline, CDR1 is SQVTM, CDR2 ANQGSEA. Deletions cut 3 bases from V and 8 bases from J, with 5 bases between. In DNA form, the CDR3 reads TGCAGCGTTGACGTCCATGAGCAGTTCTTC. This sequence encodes CSVDVHEQFF.

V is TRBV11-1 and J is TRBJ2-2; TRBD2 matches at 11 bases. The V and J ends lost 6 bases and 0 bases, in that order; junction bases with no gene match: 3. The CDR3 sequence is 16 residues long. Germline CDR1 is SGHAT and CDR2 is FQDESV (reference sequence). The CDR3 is CASSPTSGANTGELFF. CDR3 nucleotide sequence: TGTGCCAGCAGTCCGACTAGCGGGGCGAACACCGGGGAGCTGTTTTTT.

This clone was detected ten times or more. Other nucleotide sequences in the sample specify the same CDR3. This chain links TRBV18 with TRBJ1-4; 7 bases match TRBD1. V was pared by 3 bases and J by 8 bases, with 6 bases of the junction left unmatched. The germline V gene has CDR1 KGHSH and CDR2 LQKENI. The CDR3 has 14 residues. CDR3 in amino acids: CASSPDRAREKLFF. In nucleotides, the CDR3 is TGTGCCAGCTCACCCGACAGGGCAAGAGAAAAACTGTTTTTT.